These T cell receptor beta chains were read from a single sample in a study. TCRdb re-called the RT-PCR reads through MiXCR, storing one row per CDR3 protein. Found here are hundreds of thousands of distinct CDR3 sequences, approximately 15% of them singletons; the top ten hold 3% to 4.5%. Source material: memory CD4+ T cells from blood. These TCRs come from a female donor in good health, serving as a healthy control. The CDR3 runs from the conserved cysteine through the conserved F or W. A D gene is named only where the DNA matches it firmly. Expanded clones are given a class, and other clones once, few, many or no size at all.

clone_size: .
v_call: TRBV20-1
j_call: TRBJ2-2
d_call: TRBD2
cdr3_nt: TGCAGTGCTCCGATAGCGGGATCGGGGGAGCTGTTTTTT
cdr3_aa: CSAPIAGSGELFF

clone_size: few
v_call: TRBV5-1
j_call: TRBJ2-1
d_call: .
cdr3_nt: TGCGCCAGCAGCTTCGTCGGGGTGGGGGAGCAGTTCTTC
cdr3_aa: CASSFVGVGEQFF

clone_size: many
v_call: TRBV4-3
j_call: TRBJ2-3
d_call: .
cdr3_nt: TGCGCCAGCAGCCAAGATCTTCGGGGAGGGGGAGATACGCAGTATTTT
cdr3_aa: CASSQDLRGGGDTQYF

clone_size: .
v_call: TRBV5-1
j_call: TRBJ2-2
d_call: .
cdr3_nt: TGCGCCAGCAGCGAAAAACAGGGTGGTGGGGAGCTGTTTTTT
cdr3_aa: CASSEKQGGGELFF

clone_size: .
v_call: TRBV13
j_call: TRBJ2-3
d_call: TRBD2
cdr3_nt: TGTGCCAGCAGCTTGAGGAGCGGGAGATCAGATACGCAGTATTTT
cdr3_aa: CASSLRSGRSDTQYF

clone_size: .
v_call: TRBV9
j_call: TRBJ2-7
d_call: TRBD2
cdr3_nt: TGTGCCAGCAGCGTAGGGAGAGCGGGAGGCCCCCCGGATGAGGAGCAGTACTTC
cdr3_aa: CASSVGRAGGPPDEEQYF

clone_size: .
v_call: TRBV23-1
j_call: TRBJ2-3
d_call: TRBD1
cdr3_nt: TGCGCCAGCAGTCACCGGGACAGTGGCACAGATACGCAGTATTTT
cdr3_aa: CASSHRDSGTDTQYF

clone_size: many
v_call: TRBV5-1
j_call: TRBJ2-2
d_call: .
cdr3_nt: TGCGCCAGCAGCACAGGGCAGTCTAACACCGGGGAGCTGTTTTTT
cdr3_aa: CASSTGQSNTGELFF

clone_size: .
v_call: TRBV4-3
j_call: TRBJ2-6
d_call: .
cdr3_nt: TGCGCCAGCAGCCAGTGGGGCTCTGGGGCCAACGTCCTGACTTTC
cdr3_aa: CASSQWGSGANVLTF

clone_size: many
v_call: TRBV29-1
j_call: TRBJ2-3
d_call: .
cdr3_nt: TGCAGCGTTGTCCGCCGGGGTGCAGATACGCAGTATTTT
cdr3_aa: CSVVRRGADTQYF

clone_size: few
v_call: TRBV12-3/TRBV12-4
j_call: TRBJ1-2
d_call: .
cdr3_nt: TGTGCCACCTATTCTTTGAGCGGACAGACAAACTATGGCTACACCTTC
cdr3_aa: CATYSLSGQTNYGYTF

clone_size: .
v_call: TRBV5-4
j_call: TRBJ2-5
d_call: .
cdr3_nt: TGTGCCAGCACTCTTAGGAGGGGGCGTGGAGAGACCCAGTACTTC
cdr3_aa: CASTLRRGRGETQYF

clone_size: few
v_call: TRBV27
j_call: TRBJ2-2
d_call: .
cdr3_nt: TGTGCCAGCAGTTCTGTGAACGCGAACACCGGGGAGCTGTTTTTT
cdr3_aa: CASSSVNANTGELFF

clone_size: many
v_call: TRBV6-6
j_call: TRBJ1-6
d_call: TRBD1
cdr3_nt: TGTGCCAGCAGTTACTCGGGACAGCCCTCACCCCTCCACTTT
cdr3_aa: CASSYSGQPSPLHF

clone_size: .
v_call: TRBV5-1
j_call: TRBJ2-1
d_call: .
cdr3_nt: TGCGCCAGCAGCTTGGCGAAGAGTGAGCAGTTCTTC
cdr3_aa: CASSLAKSEQFF

clone_size: .
v_call: TRBV5-1
j_call: TRBJ1-2
d_call: .
cdr3_nt: TGCGCCAGCAGCCTAACAATAAGTACGAGCGCGGTAAGACTCTACACCTTC
cdr3_aa: CASSLTISTSAVRLYTF

clone_size: .
v_call: TRBV20-1
j_call: TRBJ1-4
d_call: .
cdr3_nt: TGCAGTGCGAATGAGGGGATATACGAAAAACTGTTTTTT
cdr3_aa: CSANEGIYEKLFF

clone_size: few
v_call: TRBV7-8
j_call: TRBJ1-5
d_call: .
cdr3_nt: TGTGCCAGCAGCCGCGGGACAAAAAATCAGCCCCAGCATTTT
cdr3_aa: CASSRGTKNQPQHF

clone_size: .
v_call: TRBV6-6
j_call: TRBJ2-5
d_call: .
cdr3_nt: TGTGCCAGCAGTAGAGGTCGTCTTGGTGGGGGGGAGACCCAGTACTTC
cdr3_aa: CASSRGRLGGGETQYF